Reported below is one TCR beta chain. Its target is unknown. Relative to the germline gene, one junction end is altered; a read error may explain this. In building TCR beta libraries, iRepertoire HTBI primers were used together with Arm-PCR of CDR3 regions. TCRdb used MiXCR to reprocess the multiplex PCR reads, holding one entry per CDR3 protein. The sample lists 350,000 to 550,000 distinct CDR3 sequences; 14% to 15% were seen once. This sample is drawn from a study of regulatory T cells in long-lasting Graves disease. Findings of the study overall: When disease was persistent, TRBV28, TRBJ1-2 and TRBJ2-5 were the favored segments. The study found lower TCR diversity in persistent Graves' patients than in newly diagnosed ones.

Noted time point: newly diagnosed GD, antithyroid drugs for less than 3 months. From RNA extracted from PBMCs, the TCR library was made. The germline gives CDR1 KGHDR, CDR2 SFDVKD. This CDR3 spans 14 amino acids. Another study also made use of these data, one on T cells in Graves' hyperthyroidism and ophthalmopathy.

The chain uses TRBV24-1 and TRBJ1-2; tentatively, D is TRBD1 (6 bases). Sample: peripheral blood mononuclear cells (PBMCs), taken at new diagnosis, from a patient treated with antithyroid drugs. This receptor was taken from a woman in her twenties or thirties with Graves disease. The CDR3 loop reads CATIVRGRCYGHTF. The CDR3 nucleotides read TGTGCCACCATCGTACGGGGGCGATGCTATGGCCACACCTTC.